Presented here are 28 T cell receptor beta chains from one specimen sequenced in a study of T-cell memory formation after mild COVID-19. MiXCR was run by TCRdb on the 5' RACE reads, yielding one entry per CDR3 protein. Here the sample spans approximately 100,000 distinct CDR3 sequences, over 15% being singletons. Sequenced sample: PBMCs or a T cell subset sorted from them (not recorded which). These receptor sequences come from an adult woman who had mild COVID-19 (a few samples of this study predate the infection). Cell type and time point are not known.

This clonotype was counted only a few times. The chain carries TRBV4-1 and TRBJ2-3; weak D call: TRBD1 (5 bases). The CDR3 has 17 residues. The germline V gene encodes CDR1 MGHRA and CDR2 YSYEKL. V was pared by 3 bases and J by 1 base, with 17 bases between. This CDR3 is CASSQQPGSGGTDTQYF. The CDR3 DNA is TGCGCCAGCAGCCAGCAGCCAGGGTCTGGAGGCACAGATACGCAGTATTTT.

This clonotype was seen at least ten times. The chain combines TRBV10-3 with TRBJ2-1, with TRBD2 matching 7 bases. V gave up 0 bases and J gave up 5 bases; unmatched junction bases: 4. The CDR3 extends over 15 amino acids. Germline loops: CDR1 ENHRY, CDR2 SYGVKD. CDR3 coding DNA: TGTGCCATCAGTGAGTCGGCTAGCGGACACAATGAGCAGTTCTTC. Translated, it gives CAISESASGHNEQFF.

Comments on this clonotype: This may come from a read error, since a much larger clone is one base off. J is TRBJ1-2 and V is TRBV7-2, with a tentative D call TRBD1 (5 bases). Germline loops: CDR1 SGHTA, CDR2 FQGNSA. The CDR3 is 16 residues long. CDR3 in DNA: TGTGCCAGCAGTCTCTGGACGGACAAAGGTTCTAGAAAACTTTCCTTC. This gives the protein CASSLWTDKGSRKLSF.

The chain is built from TRBV24-1 and TRBJ2-7, with D perhaps matching TRBD2 (6 bases). This CDR3 spans 14 amino acids. V dropped 4 bases and J dropped 3 bases, with 12 bases sitting between them. Germline CDR1 is KGHDR and CDR2 is SFDVKD. CDR3 DNA sequence: TGTGCCACCAGTGAGCGGGACGGTAACTACGAGCAGTACTTC. It is translated as CATSERDGNYEQYF.

The count of this clonotype is one. The chain joins TRBV27 to TRBJ2-3, with a tentative D call TRBD2 (6 bases). Germline values: CDR1 MNHEY, CDR2 SMNVEV (reference sequence). Trimming removed 5 bases from V and 0 bases from J, with 18 bases in between. The CDR3 has 17 amino acids. The CDR3 here is CASSPWGSGTSTDTQYF. CDR3 sequence (DNA): TGTGCCAGCAGTCCGTGGGGTAGCGGAACTAGCACAGATACGCAGTATTTT.

A few counts support this clonotype. This rearrangement joins TRBV9 to TRBJ2-7; D gene ambiguous. This CDR3 is 14 amino acids long. Per the germline V gene, CDR1 is SGDLS and CDR2 is YYNGEE. Trimming stripped 3 bases from V and 2 bases from J, with 12 bases between. Here the CDR3 reads CASSEGSSAYEQYF. The CDR3 region has the DNA TGTGCCAGCAGCGAAGGGTCCTCCGCCTACGAGCAGTACTTC.

This rearrangement joins TRBV2 to TRBJ2-5; 9 bases match TRBD2. CDR1 is SNHLY, CDR2 FYNNEI, per germline. The CDR3 contains 16 residues. The J segment lost 2 bases and the V segment lost 2 bases, leaving 6 bases of the junction unmatched. CDR3 nucleotides: TGTGCCAGCAGTGAACTGGGACTAGCCCCTCAAGAGACCCAGTACTTC. As protein: CASSELGLAPQETQYF.

This clonotype was detected a few times. The rearrangement joins TRBV15 to TRBJ2-1, with 7 bases that match TRBD1. This CDR3 spans 15 amino acids. The germline CDR1 and CDR2 sequences are LNHNV and YYDKDF (reference sequence). Trimming removed 0 bases from V and 5 bases from J; junction bases left unmatched: 4. The chain's CDR3 is CATSRDRGIDNEQFF. The CDR3 DNA sequence: TGTGCCACCAGCAGAGACAGGGGGATCGACAATGAGCAGTTCTTC.

This clonotype turned up a few times. V is TRBV7-8 and J is TRBJ2-1; 7 bases line up with TRBD2. V lost 4 bases and J lost 7; bases outside the gene matches: 13. The CDR3 covers 16 residues. Looked up from germline, CDR1 is SGHVS and CDR2 is FQNEAQ. CDR3 bases: TGTGCCAGCAGCTCGCTGGGGTGGGACGGGGGGAATGAGCAGTTCTTC. It translates to CASSSLGWDGGNEQFF.

There are a few counts of this clonotype. V and J are TRBV5-1 and TRBJ2-5, with 12 bases that match TRBD2. The V segment lost 4 bases and the J segment 5 bases; nucleotides outside the gene matches: 9. This CDR3 is 16 amino acids long. CDR1 is SGHRS, CDR2 YFSETQ, per germline. The CDR3 here is CASSGRLAGEEETQYF. The DNA for the CDR3 is TGCGCCAGCAGCGGGCGACTAGCGGGGGAGGAGGAGACCCAGTACTTC.

This clonotype was observed at least ten times. The J gene is TRBJ2-1, the V gene TRBV6-6; D gene uncertain. The CDR3 runs to 11 residues. The V gene's germline CDR1 is MNHNY and CDR2 SVGAGI (reference sequence). V lost 6 bases, J lost 7 bases, and 7 bases lay in between. The CDR3 DNA reads TGTGCCAGCAGCCGCGGTAATGAGCAGTTCTTC. It is translated as CASSRGNEQFF.

This clonotype occurred a few times. V is TRBV12-3 or TRBV12-4 and J is TRBJ2-1, with 7 nucleotides matching TRBD1. The trim removed 5 bases at V and 8 bases at J, leaving 9 bases unmatched. The CDR3 has 14 amino acids. The CDR3 spells CASSPTGAPDEQFF. CDR3 in DNA: TGTGCCAGCAGTCCTACAGGGGCGCCAGATGAGCAGTTCTTC.

The genes are TRBV30 and TRBJ1-1; D is perhaps TRBD1 (5 bases). CDR3 size: 12 residues. Trimming took 5 bases from V and 0 from J, leaving 7 bases between them. The V gene's germline CDR1 is GTSNPN and CDR2 SVGIG (reference sequence). The CDR3 nucleotides read TGTGCCTGGGGGGCTATGAACACTGAAGCTTTCTTT. As protein: CAWGAMNTEAFF.

The chain links TRBV6-5 to TRBJ1-1, with D possibly TRBD1 on 6 matching bases. Per the germline V gene, CDR1 is MNHEY and CDR2 is SVGAGI. The CDR3 covers 12 residues. The CDR3 loop is CATRQANTEAFF. The DNA of the CDR3 is TGTGCGACCAGACAGGCGAACACTGAAGCTTTCTTT.

This chain links TRBV2 with TRBJ1-3, with a weak D call TRBD1 (6 bases). V shed 7 bases and J shed 1 base, with 17 bases lying between them. Germline values: CDR1 SNHLY, CDR2 FYNNEI. CDR3 length: 16 amino acids. The CDR3 bases are TGTGCCAGCACCCCCGCAGGGGATCTGTCTGGAAACACCATATATTTT. Protein sequence: CASTPAGDLSGNTIYF.

In regard to this clonotype: The DNA is omitted, as the CDR3 cannot be located on it reliably, and the CDR3 follows TCRdb's listing. The chain joins TRBV29-1 to TRBJ1-1; the D call TRBD1 from the table was never checked on the DNA. Ends included, the CDR3 has 11 residues. Germline CDR1 and CDR2: SQVTM and ANQGSEA. The CDR3 spells CSVRARGEAFF.

This clonotype was seen at least ten times. The junction and the germline gene differ at one end; a read error may be behind it. The gene calls are TRBV7-7 and TRBJ2-1; either TRBD1 or TRBD2 may supply D (5 bases each). In germline, CDR1 is SSHAT, CDR2 FNYEAQ (reference sequence). This CDR3 spans 14 amino acids. For the CDR3, the DNA is TGTGCTAGCAGCATCGGGACGGGTACGAATGAGCAGTTCTTC. Amino acids: CASSIGTGTNEQFF.

This clonotype came up many times. V usage is TRBV5-1 and J usage is TRBJ1-4; 7 positions match TRBD1. The CDR3 loop spans 15 amino acids. J was trimmed by 2 bases and V by 5 bases; bases with no gene match: 6. From germline, CDR1 is SGHRS and CDR2 YFSETQ. CDR3 in amino acids: CASREGQLTNEKLFF. The CDR3 DNA reads TGCGCCAGCAGGGAGGGACAGCTGACTAATGAAAAACTGTTTTTT.

The chain has TRBV5-1 and TRBJ1-5; no definite D call. Germline V gene sequence: CDR1 SGHRS, CDR2 YFSETQ. The CDR3 has 13 amino acids. V dropped 0 bases and J dropped 7 bases, with 8 bases sitting between them. In nucleotides, the CDR3 is TGCGCCAGCAGCTTGGCCCCTTGGCAGCCCCAGCATTTT. Its protein is CASSLAPWQPQHF.

This clonotype has a handful of counts. J is TRBJ2-1 and V is TRBV7-6; 12 bases are a match to TRBD2. The CDR3 spans 18 residues. Germline V gene lookup returns CDR1 SGHVS and CDR2 FNYEAQ. V lost 5 bases to trimming and J lost 5 bases; unmatched junction nucleotides: 13. CDR3 nucleotide sequence: TGTGCCAGCAGCGTAAACCCGGGACTAGCGGGCCAAAACAATGAGCAGTTCTTC. This codes for CASSVNPGLAGQNNEQFF.

The V and J genes are TRBV6-5 and TRBJ1-1; D perhaps matches TRBD1 (5 bases). This CDR3 has 17 residues. The germline V and J ends were trimmed by 0 bases and 4 bases, with 18 bases remaining between them. Germline V lookup: CDR1 MNHEY, CDR2 SVGAGI. The CDR3 is CASSYSTRGGLGTEAFF. The CDR3 DNA reads TGTGCCAGCAGTTACTCGACTAGGGGAGGACTAGGCACTGAAGCTTTCTTT.

This clonotype appeared a few times. J is TRBJ2-7 and V is TRBV5-1; D is unresolved. Trimming removed 0 bases from V and 5 bases from J, with 9 bases in between. The CDR3 has 13 residues. Germline loops: CDR1 SGHRS, CDR2 YFSETQ. CDR3 DNA: TGCGCCAGCAGCTTGGGAAGCGACCACGAGCAGTACTTC. Protein: CASSLGSDHEQYF.

The table lists this clonotype with a few counts. The chain employs TRBV5-1 and TRBJ1-1; D is uncertain. Looked up from germline, CDR1 is SGHRS and CDR2 is YFSETQ. This CDR3 contains 14 residues. Between the trimmed V and J ends, which lost 0 bases and 4 bases, there was a span of 10 bases. The CDR3 spells CASSLAIGGTEAFF. The CDR3 bases are TGCGCCAGCAGCTTGGCCATCGGCGGCACTGAAGCTTTCTTT. Full variable domain (outside the CDR3, taken from reference TRBV5-1 and TRBJ1-1): KAGVTQTPRYLIKTRGQQVTLSCSPISGHRSVSWYQQTPGQGLQFLFEYFSETQRNKGNFPGRFSGRQFSNSRSEMNVSTLELGDSALYLCASSLAIGGTEAFFGQGTRLTVV.

This clonotype was seen repeatedly, ten times or more. The rearrangement joins TRBV3-1 to TRBJ2-7, with D maybe TRBD1 (5 bases). Germline V gene sequence: CDR1 LGHDT, CDR2 YNNKEL (reference sequence). The CDR3 runs 16 residues. Trimming shortened V by 5 bases and J by 2 bases, and 19 bases separated the two germline ends. The CDR3 reads CASSERQLVGTYEQYF. CDR3 sequence (DNA): TGTGCCAGCAGCGAGAGACAGCTGGTGGGTACCTACGAGCAGTACTTC.

There are a few counts of this clonotype. V usage is TRBV20-1 and J usage is TRBJ2-3; 16 bases are shared with TRBD2. The J segment lost 1 base and the V segment lost 0 bases, leaving 7 bases of the junction unmatched. This CDR3 has 19 amino acids. Germline-derived CDR1 and CDR2 are DFQATT and SNEGSKA (reference sequence). The CDR3 nucleotides are TGCAGTGCTAGAGATTGGGGGACTAGCGGGAGGGAGGGCACAGATACGCAGTATTTT. This translates into CSARDWGTSGREGTDTQYF.

The CDR3 here is CSARGGAAEETQYF. CDR3 in DNA: TGCAGTGCTAGAGGAGGGGCCGCCGAAGAGACCCAGTACTTC. The V call is TRBV20-1, the J call TRBJ2-5; D possibly uses TRBD1 or TRBD2 (5 bases each). V was shortened by 1 base and J by 3 bases, with 12 bases between the two germline ends. Germline CDR1 DFQATT, CDR2 SNEGSKA (reference sequence). There are 14 residues in the CDR3.

The gene calls are TRBV4-1 and TRBJ1-1; D is unresolved. The germline CDR1 and CDR2 sequences are MGHRA and YSYEKL. The V end lost 5 bases, the J end lost 0 bases, and 7 bases lay between the germline ends. The CDR3 is 13 residues long. Here the CDR3 reads CASSVLMNTEAFF. As DNA, the CDR3 is TGCGCCAGCAGCGTCCTTATGAACACTGAAGCTTTCTTT.

The rearrangement uses TRBV5-1 and TRBJ1-2; 10 positions match TRBD1. CDR3 length: 20 residues. J gave up 4 bases and V 4 bases, and 22 bases lay outside the gene matches. In germline, CDR1 is SGHRS, CDR2 YFSETQ. The CDR3 is CASSENLADRGQIPRYGYTF. DNA for the CDR3: TGCGCCAGCAGCGAAAACCTGGCCGACAGGGGGCAAATCCCTCGCTATGGCTACACCTTC.